This T cell receptor beta chain is drawn from a study of technical replicates of blood from a handful of donors. Repertoires were generated with immunoSEQ multiplex PCR, while TCRdb's copy carries only in-frame clones and drops some. This sample has around 79,000 clones, with roughly 94% found just once. CDR3 length: 16 residues. V was cut by 2 bases and J by 3 bases, with 16 bases left in between. The germline CDR1 and CDR2 sequences are SGHDT and YYEEEE. The TCR sequence derives from a human donor in good health. This chain uses TRBV5-6 with TRBJ2-3, with D tentatively TRBD1 (6 bases). Sequenced sample: T cells isolated from PBMCs. CDR3 amino acids: CASSFGRQVRTDTQYF. CDR3 nucleotides: TGTGCCAGCAGCTTTGGGAGACAGGTCAGGACAGATACGCAGTATTTT. Full variable domain (remainder filled in from reference TRBV5-6 and TRBJ2-3): DAGVTQSPTHLIKTRGQQVTLRCSPKSGHDTVSWYQQALGQGPQFIFQYYEEEERQRGNFPDRFSGHQFPNYSSELNVNALLLGDSALYLCASSFGRQVRTDTQYFGPGTRLTVL.